This T cell receptor beta chain was profiled in a study of regulatory T cells in long-lasting Graves disease. Construction of the TCR beta libraries employed iRepertoire HTBI primers in conjunction with Arm-PCR of CDR3 regions. TCRdb re-called the multiplex PCR reads with MiXCR, one entry per CDR3 protein. The table lists roughly 510,000 distinct CDR3 sequences, about 15% of them singletons, with 12% in the top ten. Noted time point: newly diagnosed GD, antithyroid drugs for less than 3 months. Following extraction of RNA from PBMCs, that RNA was used to make the TCR library. General observations from the study: TCR diversity in persistent Graves' patients was below that of newly diagnosed ones.

Between the trimmed V and J ends, which lost 6 bases and 6 bases, there was a span of 12 bases. The CDR3 has 13 residues. This clonotype was seen repeatedly, ten times or more. Its antigen is unidentified. The same data also contributed to another study, on T cells in Graves' hyperthyroidism and ophthalmopathy. That report adds: Lactation, pregnancy, other autoimmune disease or uncontrolled infection excluded patients. Blood held most thyroid clonotypes expanded above 0.001 frequency.

V is TRBV12-3 or TRBV12-4 and J is TRBJ2-1; maybe TRBD2 (6 bases). This sample comprised peripheral blood mononuclear cells (PBMCs), obtained at new diagnosis, from a patient treated with antithyroid drugs. The origin of this receptor is a man younger than 35 with Graves disease. The CDR3 DNA reads TGTGCCAGCAGCCACGGGACTTTCAATGAGCAGTTCTTC. Translated, it gives CASSHGTFNEQFF.